Here is one T cell receptor beta chain with its context. Assay: immunoSEQ multiplex PCR; the TCRdb copy retains only in-frame clones and omits some. The sample records 90,000 to 140,000 clones, 90% being singletons. V shed 4 bases, J shed 6 bases, and the junction held 18 bases outside the gene matches. The CDR3 runs to 20 residues. Germline lookup yields CDR1 SGHRS and CDR2 YFSETQ. Time point described: after dendritic cell vaccination, including at tumor progression/relapse. This specimen belongs to a study of glioma-infiltrating T cells after dendritic cell vaccination. Sequenced here: blood, sampled after dendritic cell vaccination. The sequence was collected from a human donor with glioblastoma. This chain joins TRBV5-1 and TRBJ2-2, with 13 bases matching TRBD2. DNA for the CDR3: TGCGCCAGCAGCCAAGGACGGACTAGCGGGAGTGGTAAGGGAGCCGGGGAGCTGTTTTTT. Protein sequence: CASSQGRTSGSGKGAGELFF.